This entry lists 2 T cell receptor beta chains sequenced from one sample in a study of human T cells and chemical hapten exposure. The time point was: pre-sensitization, week 0. Documented treatment: therapeutic diphenylcyclopropenone sensitization with weekly scalp DPC. TCRdb analysed the RACE reads with MiXCR anew, one entry per CDR3 protein. The top ten hold 2% to 2.5% of the sample, which has 200,000 to 300,000 distinct CDR3 sequences, 7.5% to 9% seen once. Sequenced here: whole blood, sampled in connection with sensitization to the hapten diphenylcyclopropenone (DPC). The receptors were sampled from a woman in her thirties or forties with alopecia areata. Some clones in this sample may be carry-over from other donors' samples.

The chain has TRBV28 and TRBJ2-3, with D perhaps TRBD1 or TRBD2 (5 bases each). The CDR3 totals 12 residues. CDR1 and CDR2 from the germline V gene are MDHEN and SYDVKM. As DNA, the CDR3 is TGTGTCGGGGCCTCTAGCACAGATACGCAGTATTTT. This codes for CVGASSTDTQYF.

At least ten counts were recorded for this clonotype. The chain has TRBV29-1 and TRBJ2-1; no firm D call. The length of the CDR3 is 12 residues. Germline CDR1 reads SQVTM; CDR2 reads ANQGSEA. V was cut by 5 bases and J by 3 bases, with 8 bases left in between. This chain's CDR3 is CSVPLDYNEQFF. In nucleotides, the CDR3 is TGCAGCGTTCCATTGGACTACAATGAGCAGTTCTTC.